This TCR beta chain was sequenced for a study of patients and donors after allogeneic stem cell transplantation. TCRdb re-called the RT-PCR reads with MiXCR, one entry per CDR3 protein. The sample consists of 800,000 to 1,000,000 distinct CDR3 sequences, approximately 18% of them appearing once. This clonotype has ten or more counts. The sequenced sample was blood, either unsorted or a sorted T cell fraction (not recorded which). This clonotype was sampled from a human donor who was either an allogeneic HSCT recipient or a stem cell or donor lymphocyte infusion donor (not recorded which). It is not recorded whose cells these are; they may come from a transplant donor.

CDR3 residues: CSVEEGTNYGYTF. The CDR3 DNA follows: TGCAGCGTTGAAGAGGGGACAAACTATGGCTACACCTTC. The V gene is TRBV29-1, the J gene TRBJ1-2; tentative D call: TRBD1 (6 bases). V dropped 0 bases and J dropped 2 bases, with 7 bases sitting between them. Germline CDR1 SQVTM, CDR2 ANQGSEA. This CDR3 comprises 13 residues.